This T cell receptor (beta chain) originates from a study of regulatory T cells in long-lasting Graves disease. Findings of the study overall: Preferential use of TRBV28, TRBJ1-2 and TRBJ2-5 was seen in persistent disease.

The CDR3 spans 14 residues. Trimming took 10 bases from V and 1 from J, leaving 11 bases between them. Time point here: persistent/refractory GD, antithyroid drugs over 5 years with positive TRAb. From PBMCs, RNA was extracted and then used to make the TCR library. This clonotype has ten or more counts. Antigen: not known. Sequencing libraries for TCR beta were prepared with iRepertoire HTBI primers and Arm-PCR of CDR3 regions. TCRdb reprocessed the multiplex PCR reads via MiXCR and lists one record per CDR3 protein. Of hundreds of thousands of distinct CDR3 sequences in the sample, 20% to 25% were seen once.

The TCR comes from a female donor with Graves disease. The genes are TRBV12-3 or TRBV12-4 and TRBJ1-6; weak D call: TRBD1 (6 bases). The material sequenced was peripheral blood mononuclear cells (PBMCs), taken when the disease was refractory, from a patient treated with antithyroid drugs. The CDR3 DNA reads as TGTGCCATTTCACAGGGTTCCTATAATTCACCCCTCCACTTT. Translation gives CAISQGSYNSPLHF.